These 3 T cell receptor beta chains originate from one sample sequenced in a study of CD8 T cells in Susac syndrome. Reverse transcription used roughly 0.5 to 1 ug RNA and random hexamers. One entry per CDR3 protein results from TCRdb running MiXCR on the immunoSEQ multiplex PCR reads. The sample yields about 180,000 distinct CDR3 sequences, around 95% seen once. Sequences were obtained from CD8+ T cells from PBMCs. The receptors derive from a human donor with multiple sclerosis.

The chain has TRBV2 and TRBJ1-6, with a possible D match to TRBD1 (6 bases). V lost 6 bases to trimming and J lost 7 bases, with 13 bases between them. CDR3 size: 14 residues. Germline-derived CDR1 and CDR2 are SNHLY and FYNNEI. CDR3 DNA sequence: TGTGCCAGCAGGGCCCAACAGGGAAATTCACCCCTCCACTTT. Translation gives CASRAQQGNSPLHF.

The J gene is TRBJ1-2, the V gene TRBV15, with D maybe TRBD1 (6 bases). The CDR3 runs 17 residues. V shed 0 bases and J shed 0 bases, with 14 bases lying between them. Germline assignment: CDR1 LNHNV and CDR2 YYDKDF (reference sequence). CDR3 in DNA: TGTGCCACCAGCAGAGACCCCTGGACAGCCACTAACTATGGCTACACCTTC. This encodes CATSRDPWTATNYGYTF.

The J gene is TRBJ1-2, the V gene TRBV9; weak D call: TRBD1 (5 bases). The CDR3 has 15 amino acids. V was shortened by 3 bases and J by 4 bases, with 16 bases between the two germline ends. The V gene's germline CDR1 is SGDLS and CDR2 YYNGEE. CDR3: CASSAAGVQLYGYTF. CDR3 bases: TGTGCCAGCAGCGCGGCGGGGGTCCAACTCTATGGCTACACCTTC.